This note documents a single T cell receptor (beta chain) sequence. As handled by the study authors: Counts of nucleated cells, estimated from reference gene primer amplification, were obtained. Sequencing used immunoSEQ multiplex PCR; TCRdb keeps in-frame clones, though not all of them. That table supplies the V and J calls and clone size; D and trimming were determined from the DNA. The table lists roughly 250,000 clones, 87% of them singletons. The CDR3 is 15 amino acids. Germline V gene sequence: CDR1 LNHNV, CDR2 YYDKDF (reference sequence). Losses at the gene ends were 3 bases for V and 9 bases for J; bases not matched to a gene: 11. This sample is part of a study of blood T cell repertoires in COVID-19. For the study at large: COVID-19 samples from acute and convalescent phases originated in the United States, Italy and Spain. PBMCs, B-cell-depleted T cells, or T cells were the source of the cDNA or gDNA that made up the material.

The TCR comes from a man aged 55 to 69 who had recovered from COVID-19. Sequenced: peripheral blood. V usage is TRBV15 and J usage is TRBJ2-1; 7 positions agree with TRBD1. CDR3 residues: CATSSDLQGWGEQFF. The CDR3 DNA is TGTGCCACCAGCAGCGACTTACAGGGGTGGGGTGAGCAGTTCTTC.